These T cell receptor beta chains were read from a single sample in a study of T cell responses to AZD1222 COVID-19 vaccine. Method: immunoSEQ multiplex PCR; TCRdb's copy keeps in-frame clones and lacks some. Here the sample spans 150,000 to 200,000 clones, over 70% being singletons. The sequences come from peripheral blood, collected on day 0 of MenACWY control vaccination. Receptors were obtained from an adult in good health. CDR3s include the opening cysteine and the closing phenylalanine or tryptophan. Fields, in order: D gene, V gene, clone size, J gene, CDR3 protein, CDR3 DNA. D genes are given only for firm matches. Rows give clone size only sometimes, using once, few, many, or a class for an expanded clone.

.,TRBV28,.,TRBJ1-5,CASSLSRDRPQHF,TGTGCCAGCAGTTTGAGTCGGGATCGGCCCCAGCATTTT
TRBD2,TRBV6-5,.,TRBJ2-7,CASSFLAGSSYEQYF,TGTGCCAGCAGTTTCCTAGCGGGGAGCTCCTACGAGCAGTACTTC
.,TRBV29-1,once,TRBJ1-4,CSVVGEEKLFF,TGCAGCGTTGTTGGGGAGGAAAAACTGTTTTTT
.,TRBV18,.,TRBJ1-6,CASSPKGERSSPLHF,TGTGCCAGCTCACCGAAGGGGGAAAGGAGTTCTCCCCTCCACTTT
.,TRBV12-3/TRBV12-4,.,TRBJ2-7,CASTLGERSEQYF,TGTGCCAGCACCCTAGGGGAGCGGAGCGAGCAGTACTTC
.,TRBV27,few,TRBJ1-2,CASSLSRVQGYTF,TGTGCCAGCAGTTTATCGAGAGTACAAGGCTACACCTTC
.,TRBV14,.,TRBJ2-2,CASRLQGSGELFF,TGTGCCAGCAGACTACAGGGATCCGGGGAGCTGTTTTTT
TRBD1,TRBV7-9,.,TRBJ2-2,CASSHHRGDTGELFF,TGTGCCAGCAGCCACCACAGGGGGGACACCGGGGAGCTGTTTTTT
TRBD1,TRBV13,.,TRBJ1-2,CASSLGQGSNYGYTF,TGTGCCAGCAGCCTGGGACAGGGCTCTAACTATGGCTACACCTTC
TRBD1,TRBV12-3/TRBV12-4,.,TRBJ2-1,CASSTLGTGQFF,TGTGCCAGCAGTACTCTCGGGACAGGGCAGTTCTTC
.,TRBV14,.,TRBJ1-1,CASSQDVAANTEAFF,TGTGCCAGCAGCCAAGATGTGGCAGCAAACACTGAAGCTTTCTTT